What follows is one TCR beta chain and its context. The sample comes from a study of blood T cell repertoires in COVID-19. Study context: Both acute and convalescent COVID-19 samples were obtained from the United States, Italy and Spain.

Methods used by the authors: Estimated nucleated cell counts came from reference gene primer amplification. Clones were sequenced by immunoSEQ multiplex PCR, and TCRdb holds only the in-frame ones, with some missing. Clone size and the V and J calls come from that table; the DNA yielded D and trimming. The profile covers around 200,000 clones, with roughly 87% appearing a single time and over 1.5% taken by the ten largest. The CDR3 length is 15 residues. Trimming took 1 base from V and 4 from J; bases not matched to a gene: 3. Germline CDR1 SGHTA, CDR2 FQGTGA. This chain joins TRBV7-3 and TRBJ2-3; 9 bases map to TRBD2. The sequencing sample was made of peripheral blood. The clonotype comes from a middle-aged man with active or convalescent COVID-19. The CDR3 is CASSLMASGADTQYF. The DNA for the CDR3 is TGTGCCAGCAGCTTAATGGCTAGCGGGGCAGATACGCAGTATTTT.